One and the same sample provided the 20 T cell receptor beta chains below, sequenced in a study of blood T cell repertoires in COVID-19. Sequencing used immunoSEQ multiplex PCR; TCRdb keeps in-frame clones, though not all of them. The sample carries 120,000 or so clones, nearly 90% recorded once. Sequenced: peripheral blood. These receptor sequences come from a woman over 75 with acute or convalescent COVID-19.

V is TRBV6-5 and J is TRBJ1-2; 9 bases map to TRBD1. CDR1 and CDR2 (germline): MNHEY, SVGAGI. The length of the CDR3 is 16 residues. Trimming removed 4 bases from V and 3 bases from J; junction bases left unmatched: 9. The CDR3 nucleotides are TGTGCCAGCAGTTCCGGGACAGGGAGGGGGGACTATGGCTACACCTTC. It specifies CASSSGTGRGDYGYTF.

This sequence joins TRBV27 and TRBJ1-2, with 7 positions matching TRBD1. This CDR3 has 13 residues. V lost 2 bases to trimming and J lost 7 bases; unmatched junction nucleotides: 4. Germline CDR1 and CDR2: MNHEY and SMNVEV (reference sequence). CDR3 residues: CASSLPNRGGYTF. The CDR3 nucleotides read TGTGCCAGCAGTTTACCCAACAGGGGTGGCTACACCTTC.

This CDR3 reads CASKARDRSGNTIYF. The CDR3 region has the DNA TGTGCCAGCAAAGCGCGGGACAGGTCTGGAAACACCATATATTTT. The chain uses TRBV6-6 and TRBJ1-3, with 8 bases aligning to TRBD1. Trimming at V came to 7 bases and at J to 1 base, leaving 6 bases not matched to a gene. Per the germline V gene, CDR1 is MNHNY and CDR2 is SVGAGI (reference sequence). The CDR3 consists of 15 residues.

This sequence joins TRBV5-1 and TRBJ2-3; 8 bases map to TRBD1. The CDR3 is 15 residues long. Per the germline V gene, CDR1 is SGHRS and CDR2 is YFSETQ. V lost 4 bases and J lost 3; bases outside the gene matches: 7. CDR3 in amino acids: CASSVGRGLTDTQYF. For the CDR3, the DNA is TGCGCCAGCAGCGTTGGCAGGGGGCTTACAGATACGCAGTATTTT.

There are a few counts of this clone. The chain combines TRBV6-5 with TRBJ1-5; TRBD1 matches at 9 bases. This CDR3 region has 13 residues. V was pared by 6 bases and J by 9 bases, with 6 bases of the junction left unmatched. CDR1 is MNHEY and CDR2 is SVGAGI in the germline V gene. Here the CDR3 DNA reads TGTGCCAGCAGGGACAGGGGTGGAGGGCCCCAGCATTTT. Protein product: CASRDRGGGPQHF.

The V gene is TRBV29-1, the J gene TRBJ1-1; D gene ambiguous. Trimming shortened V by 7 bases and J by 8 bases, and 14 bases separated the two germline ends. Germline V gene lookup returns CDR1 SQVTM and CDR2 ANQGSEA. The CDR3 is 11 amino acids. CDR3 DNA sequence: TGCAGCGAAAATACAGTCTACGAAGCTTTCTTT. Amino acids: CSENTVYEAFF.

The rearrangement links TRBV11-2 to TRBJ1-2, with TRBD1 matching over 9 bases. CDR1 and CDR2 (germline): SGHAT, FQNNGV. The CDR3 consists of 15 residues. After removal of 5 bases from V and 1 base from J, the junction contained 5 bases not matched to a gene. CDR3 in amino acids: CASSRTGGNNYGYTF. The CDR3 DNA reads TGTGCCAGCAGCCGAACAGGGGGCAATAACTATGGCTACACCTTC.

This chain connects TRBV9 to TRBJ1-2; D is undetermined. In germline, CDR1 is SGDLS, CDR2 YYNGEE. CDR3 length equals 11 residues. V gave up 2 bases and J gave up 13 bases, with 12 bases separating them. This chain's CDR3 is CASSVSEGFTF. CDR3 sequence (DNA): TGTGCCAGCAGCGTTTCGGAGGGATTCACCTTC.

The chain combines TRBV2 with TRBJ2-2, with unresolved D. CDR1 and CDR2 from the germline V gene are SNHLY and FYNNEI. The CDR3 runs 15 residues. V was shortened by 6 bases and J by 0 bases, with 11 bases between the two germline ends. The CDR3 here is CASRMGHTNTGELFF. In nucleotides, the CDR3 is TGTGCCAGCAGAATGGGCCACACGAACACCGGGGAGCTGTTTTTT.

This clone was picked up one time. V gene TRBV9 combines with J gene TRBJ1-2; TRBD1 matches 10 bases. The V gene's germline CDR1 is SGDLS and CDR2 YYNGEE. V shed 6 bases, J shed 7 bases, and the junction held 9 bases outside the gene matches. The CDR3 covers 14 residues. The chain's CDR3 is CASNPTTGGLGYTF. In DNA form, the CDR3 reads TGTGCCAGCAACCCAACGACAGGGGGCCTTGGCTACACCTTC.

This clone has only one observation. The chain couples TRBV5-4 to TRBJ2-2; 9 bases map to TRBD2. CDR1 is SGHNT and CDR2 is YYREEE in the germline V gene (reference sequence). V lost 0 bases to trimming and J lost 4 bases; unmatched junction nucleotides: 4. The CDR3 has 16 amino acids. The CDR3 sequence is CASSLEAGGLTGELFF. The CDR3, as DNA: TGTGCCAGCAGCTTGGAAGCGGGGGGTCTCACCGGGGAGCTGTTTTTT.

The gene calls are TRBV28 and TRBJ2-5; D may be TRBD1 (5 bases). Trimming pared 7 bases from V and 5 bases from J, leaving 17 bases between. Germline CDR1 is MDHEN and CDR2 is SYDVKM. This CDR3 has 14 amino acids. As DNA, the CDR3 is TGTGCCAGCACTCTAGGGCAGGGAAGGGAGACCCAGTACTTC. This encodes CASTLGQGRETQYF.

The CDR3 nucleotides read TGTGCCAGCCACACCACAGGGGGCCGGGAGACCCAGTACTTC. This encodes CASHTTGGRETQYF. The genes are TRBV28 and TRBJ2-5; 9 positions agree with TRBD1. Germline CDR1 is MDHEN and CDR2 is SYDVKM. Trimming took 8 bases from V and 5 from J; bases not matched to a gene: 9. The CDR3 is 14 amino acids.

Points on this clone: The sample holds other DNA sequences that translate to the same CDR3. The chain joins TRBV10-3 to TRBJ2-7; possibly TRBD1 for D (5 bases). This CDR3 region has 11 residues. The germline V and J ends were trimmed by 2 bases and 6 bases, with 5 bases remaining between them. Germline CDR1 ENHRY, CDR2 SYGVKD. The CDR3 sequence: CAISEQGEQYF. The CDR3 region has the DNA TGTGCCATCAGTGAGCAGGGCGAGCAGTACTTC.

This sequence joins TRBV7-8 and TRBJ1-2; D might be TRBD1 (6 bases). Germline V gene sequence: CDR1 SGHVS, CDR2 FQNEAQ. Trimming shortened V by 2 bases and J by 3 bases, and 7 bases separated the two germline ends. The CDR3 sequence is 13 residues long. CDR3 protein: CASSLNRDYGYTF. DNA for the CDR3: TGTGCCAGCAGCTTAAACAGGGACTATGGCTACACCTTC.

As to this clone: A junction boundary mismatches the germline segment, possibly from a read error. V usage is TRBV7-7 and J usage is TRBJ1-3; no firm D call. Germline lookup yields CDR1 SSHAT and CDR2 FNYEAQ (reference sequence). This CDR3 spans 13 amino acids. The CDR3 DNA is TGTGCTAGCAGCTTAGACCAGGTCTCCCCCATATATTTT. Translation gives CASSLDQVSPIYF.

The CDR3 DNA reads as TGTGCCAGCAGCTTATCGACAGCCTCTGGAAACACCATATATTTT. Encoded protein: CASSLSTASGNTIYF. The chain employs TRBV7-9 and TRBJ1-3; D is possibly TRBD1 (5 bases). The CDR3 length is 15 residues. V lost 2 bases, J lost 0 bases, and 8 bases lay in between. Germline V gene data show CDR1 as SEHNR and CDR2 as FQNEAQ (reference sequence).

The CDR3 here is CASSYGQRISMNTEAFF. The CDR3 bases are TGCGCCAGCAGCTACGGACAGAGGATCTCGATGAACACTGAAGCTTTCTTT. The J gene is TRBJ1-1, the V gene TRBV5-1; possible D gene TRBD1, 6 bases. This CDR3 comprises 17 residues. CDR1 is SGHRS and CDR2 is YFSETQ in the germline V gene. Trimming pared 3 bases from V and 0 bases from J, leaving 18 bases between.

The V and J genes are TRBV6-1 and TRBJ2-3; 11 bases map to TRBD2. CDR3 size: 18 residues. The V gene's germline CDR1 is MNHNS and CDR2 SASEGT. J was trimmed by 3 bases and V by 3 bases; bases with no gene match: 11. This chain's CDR3 is CASSDPSGGPVKTDTQYF. In nucleotides, the CDR3 is TGTGCCAGCAGTGACCCTAGCGGGGGGCCGGTAAAGACAGATACGCAGTATTTT.

This chain joins TRBV12-5 and TRBJ2-1; 7 bases line up with TRBD1. The CDR3 runs 13 residues. CDR1 and CDR2 (germline): LGHNT, FRNRAP. The trim removed 10 bases at V and 3 bases at J, leaving 6 bases unmatched. The CDR3 sequence: CATRQGDYNEQFF. CDR3 DNA sequence: TGTGCTACTAGACAGGGTGACTACAATGAGCAGTTCTTC.